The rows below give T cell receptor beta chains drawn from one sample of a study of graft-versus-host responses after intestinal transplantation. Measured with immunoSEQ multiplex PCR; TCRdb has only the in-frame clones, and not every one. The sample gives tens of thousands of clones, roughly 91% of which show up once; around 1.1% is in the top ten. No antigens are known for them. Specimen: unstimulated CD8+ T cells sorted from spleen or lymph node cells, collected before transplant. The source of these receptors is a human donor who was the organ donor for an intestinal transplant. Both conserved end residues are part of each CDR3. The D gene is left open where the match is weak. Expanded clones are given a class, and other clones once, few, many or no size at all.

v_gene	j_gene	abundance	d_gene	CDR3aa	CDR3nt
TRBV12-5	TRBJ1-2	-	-	CASGFGGLGHYGYTF	TGTGCTAGTGGTTTTGGCGGGTTAGGTCACTATGGCTACACCTTC
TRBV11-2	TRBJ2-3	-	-	CASSLSKIGQGMMGDTQYF	TGTGCCAGCAGTCTGTCGAAAATAGGACAAGGAATGATGGGAGATACGCAGTATTTT
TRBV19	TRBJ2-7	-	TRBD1	CASSPGTGGNYEQYF	TGTGCCAGCTCACCTGGGACAGGGGGAAACTACGAGCAGTACTTC
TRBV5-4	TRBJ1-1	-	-	CASSFRDTEAFF	TGTGCCAGCAGCTTCAGGGACACTGAAGCTTTCTTT
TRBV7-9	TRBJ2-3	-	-	CASSLTATDTQYF	TGTGCCAGCAGCTTAACAGCCACAGATACGCAGTATTTT
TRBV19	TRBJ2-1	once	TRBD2	CASSQIGLDYNEQFF	TGTGCCAGTAGTCAAATCGGACTAGACTACAATGAGCAGTTCTTC
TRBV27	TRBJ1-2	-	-	CASSLMAGYYGYTF	TGTGCCAGCAGTCTAATGGCAGGGTACTATGGCTACACCTTC
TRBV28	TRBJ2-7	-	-	CASSPGTSYEQYF	TGTGCCAGCAGCCCCGGTACCTCCTACGAGCAGTACTTC
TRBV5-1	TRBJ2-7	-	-	CASSFFAPGSSYEQYF	TGCGCCAGCAGCTTTTTTGCCCCCGGGAGCTCCTACGAGCAGTACTTC
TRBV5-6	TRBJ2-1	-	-	CASSLGQGGDEQFF	TGTGCCAGCAGCTTGGGACAGGGAGGTGATGAGCAGTTCTTC
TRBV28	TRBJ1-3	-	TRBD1	CASTQGVSGGNTIYF	TGTGCCAGCACCCAGGGGGTCTCTGGCGGAAACACCATATATTTT
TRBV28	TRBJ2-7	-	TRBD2	CASSPIAQVLRERYEQYF	TGTGCCAGCAGTCCGATAGCCCAAGTATTGCGGGAGCGCTACGAGCAGTACTTC
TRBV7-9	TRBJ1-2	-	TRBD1	CASSFSPGQGAGYTF	TGTGCCAGCAGCTTTTCTCCGGGACAGGGGGCCGGCTACACCTTC
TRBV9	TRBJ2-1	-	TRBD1	CASSRDREYEQFF	TGTGCCAGCAGCCGGGACAGGGAATATGAGCAGTTCTTC
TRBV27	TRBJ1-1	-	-	CASSPLLDRNTEAFF	TGTGCCAGCAGTCCCCTACTTGACAGGAACACTGAAGCTTTCTTT
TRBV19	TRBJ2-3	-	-	CASSIFRGWGPDTQYF	TGTGCCAGTAGTATATTCCGAGGTTGGGGCCCAGATACGCAGTATTTT
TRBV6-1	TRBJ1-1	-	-	CASKGKPKNTEAFF	TGTGCCAGCAAGGGGAAGCCAAAGAACACTGAAGCTTTCTTT
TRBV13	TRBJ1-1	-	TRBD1	CASSPSGQVVFF	TGTGCCAGCAGCCCCTCGGGACAGGTTGTTTTCTTT
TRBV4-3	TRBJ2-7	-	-	CASSQDGHPEQYF	TGCGCCAGCAGCCAAGATGGACACCCCGAGCAGTACTTC
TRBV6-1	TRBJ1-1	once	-	CASGRRAFF	TGTGCCAGCGGTAGAAGAGCTTTCTTT
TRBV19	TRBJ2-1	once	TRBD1	CASSYGTGGNNEQFF	TGTGCCAGTAGCTACGGGACAGGGGGGAACAATGAGCAGTTCTTC
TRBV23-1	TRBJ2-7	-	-	CASRRQYEQYF	TGCGCCAGCAGGCGACAGTACGAGCAGTACTTC
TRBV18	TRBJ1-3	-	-	CASSPTDFSPSDTIYF	TGTGCCAGCTCACCAACGGACTTCAGTCCGTCGGACACCATATATTTT
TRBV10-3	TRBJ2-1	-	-	CAISMTEPNEQFF	TGTGCCATCAGTATGACTGAACCCAATGAGCAGTTCTTC
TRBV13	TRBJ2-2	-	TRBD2	CASSPPPGAGAPGELFF	TGTGCCAGCAGCCCACCCCCCGGAGCGGGAGCTCCCGGGGAGCTGTTTTTT
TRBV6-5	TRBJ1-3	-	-	CASSYLSGGNTIYF	TGTGCCAGCAGTTACTTGAGCGGGGGAAACACCATATATTTT
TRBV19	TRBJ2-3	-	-	CASAARGPSTDTQYF	TGTGCCAGTGCGGCCCGCGGTCCTAGCACAGATACGCAGTATTTT
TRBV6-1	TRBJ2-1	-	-	CASTSVYNEQFF	TGTGCCAGCACTAGCGTATACAATGAGCAGTTCTTC
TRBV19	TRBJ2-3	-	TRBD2	CASNTLAGVADTQYF	TGTGCCAGTAATACTCTAGCGGGGGTAGCAGATACGCAGTATTTT
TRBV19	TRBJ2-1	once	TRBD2	CASSIDPPLAGSYNEQFF	TGTGCCAGTAGTATAGATCCCCCTTTAGCGGGGTCTTACAATGAGCAGTTCTTC
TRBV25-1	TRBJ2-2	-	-	CASSESPLRPESGELFF	TGTGCCAGCAGTGAATCCCCTCTTCGACCGGAGTCCGGGGAGCTGTTTTTT
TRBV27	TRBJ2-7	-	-	CASSYPGSYEQYF	TGTGCCAGCAGTTATCCAGGCTCCTACGAGCAGTACTTC
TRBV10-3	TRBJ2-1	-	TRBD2	CAIAPGGGSWEQFF	TGTGCCATCGCCCCGGGCGGGGGGTCTTGGGAGCAGTTCTTC
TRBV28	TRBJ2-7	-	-	CASSQENPGTFRPEQYF	TGTGCCAGCAGTCAAGAGAACCCCGGGACATTCCGGCCCGAGCAGTACTTC
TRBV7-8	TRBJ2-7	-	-	CASSLRGYEQYF	TGTGCCAGCAGCTTAAGGGGATACGAGCAGTACTTC
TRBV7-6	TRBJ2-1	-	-	CASSWSEGEQFF	TGTGCCAGCAGCTGGTCAGAGGGTGAGCAGTTCTTC
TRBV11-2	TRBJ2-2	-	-	CASSLLRAGELFF	TGTGCCAGCAGTTTGCTCAGGGCCGGGGAGCTGTTTTTT
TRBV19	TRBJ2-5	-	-	CATRSTGQETQYF	TGTGCCACTAGGAGCACAGGCCAAGAGACCCAGTACTTC
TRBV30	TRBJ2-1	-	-	CAWSADTGSYNEQFF	TGTGCCTGGAGTGCCGACACCGGCTCCTACAATGAGCAGTTCTTC
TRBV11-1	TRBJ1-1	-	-	CASSLEPVVYGGNTEAFF	TGTGCCAGCAGCTTAGAACCGGTGGTGTATGGCGGGAACACTGAAGCTTTCTTT
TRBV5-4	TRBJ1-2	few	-	CASRSLRGPDGYTF	TGTGCCAGCAGGTCCCTGCGGGGGCCAGATGGCTACACCTTC
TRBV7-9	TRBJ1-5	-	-	CASSLSGNQPQHF	TGTGCCAGCAGCTTATCAGGGAATCAGCCCCAGCATTTT
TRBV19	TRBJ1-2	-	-	CASSPGWGYGYTF	TGTGCCAGTAGCCCAGGGTGGGGTTATGGCTACACCTTC
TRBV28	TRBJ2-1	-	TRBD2	CASSPRLADSSYNEQFF	TGTGCCAGCAGTCCCCGACTAGCGGACAGCTCCTACAATGAGCAGTTCTTC
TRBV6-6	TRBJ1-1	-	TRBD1	CASSYAQGLEAFF	TGTGCCAGCAGTTACGCACAGGGGCTTGAAGCTTTCTTT
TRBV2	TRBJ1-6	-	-	CASIGRPWTPLHF	TGTGCCAGCATTGGGCGCCCCTGGACACCCCTCCACTTT
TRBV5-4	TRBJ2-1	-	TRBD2	CASSSPLAGGQTNEQFF	TGTGCCAGCAGCTCACCTCTAGCGGGGGGGCAAACAAATGAGCAGTTCTTC
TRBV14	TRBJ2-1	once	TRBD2	CASSLKREHNEQFF	TGTGCCAGCTCATTGAAGCGGGAGCACAATGAGCAGTTCTTC
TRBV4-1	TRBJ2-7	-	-	CASSQVQDEQYF	TGCGCCAGCAGCCAAGTTCAGGACGAGCAGTACTTC
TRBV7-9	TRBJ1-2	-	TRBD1	CASSSRTGSYGYTF	TGTGCCAGCAGCTCACGGACAGGCAGCTATGGCTACACCTTC
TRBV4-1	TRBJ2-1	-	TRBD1	CASSLPTGANEQFF	TGCGCCAGCAGCCTCCCGACAGGGGCAAATGAGCAGTTCTTC
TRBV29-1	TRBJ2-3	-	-	CSVEVLAYTDTQYF	TGCAGCGTTGAGGTGCTAGCGTATACAGATACGCAGTATTTT
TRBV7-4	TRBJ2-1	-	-	CASSCRWSGARNEQFF	TGTGCCAGCAGCTGTAGGTGGTCGGGAGCCCGCAATGAGCAGTTCTTC
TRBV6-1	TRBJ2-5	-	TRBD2	CASGEVAGGGNQYF	TGTGCCAGCGGGGAAGTAGCGGGGGGGGGAAACCAGTACTTC